Below, 2 T cell receptor beta chains from the same sample are listed, as sequenced in a study of T cell responses to AZD1222 COVID-19 vaccine. TCRdb's copy holds only in-frame clones and misses some; the assay was immunoSEQ multiplex PCR. The sample carries over 100,000 clones, 75% to 95% recorded once. Sequences were derived from peripheral blood, sampled on day 0 of AZD1222 vaccination. Receptors originate from an adult in good health.

Here the CDR3 reads CASSSPNTGELFF. For the CDR3, the DNA is TGTGCCAGCAGCTCGCCAAACACCGGGGAGCTGTTTTTT. J is TRBJ2-2 and V is TRBV7-6; D gene uncertain. The CDR3 has 13 amino acids. Germline-derived CDR1 and CDR2 are SGHVS and FNYEAQ. Trimming cost V 4 bases and J 2 bases, with 5 bases left between them. Based on the CDR3 plus reference TRBV7-6 and TRBJ2-2, the full variable domain is GAGVSQSPRYKVTKRGQDVALRCDPISGHVSLYWYRQALGQGPEFLTYFNYEAQQDKSGLPNDRFSAERPEGSISTLTIQRTEQRDSAMYRCASSSPNTGELFFGEGSRLTVL.

V and J are TRBV3-1 (or the pseudogene TRBV3-2) and TRBJ1-6; no reliable D call. CDR1 and CDR2 from the germline V gene are LGHDT and YNNKEL (reference sequence). Trimming shortened V by 1 base and J by 6 bases, and 13 bases separated the two germline ends. The CDR3 consists of 16 residues. CDR3 in amino acids: CASSQVPRGRNSPLHF. The CDR3 bases are TGTGCCAGCAGCCAAGTTCCCCGTGGACGTAATTCACCCCTCCACTTT.